This T cell receptor beta chain appears in the sequencing data of a study of a mutant IDH1 vaccine in newly diagnosed glioma. Study details: Receipt of radiotherapy, temozolomide, or both preceded the study, and most received both.

Using immunoSEQ multiplex PCR, the repertoire was profiled, and TCRdb retains in-frame clones only, with some absent. Of over 30,000 clones listed, about nine tenths are singletons. As to time point: week 47, end of study. One vaccine dose held 300 ug of mutant IDH1 20-mer peptide and came with topical imiquimod. Notes on the study in general: Immune responses induced by vaccination arose in roughly 95% of the patients.

As to this clone: Its antigen remains unknown.

The sample in question was PBMCs, obtained from a glioma patient whose treatment included an IDH1 peptide vaccine. This TCR was sampled from a woman aged 40 to 50 with glioma.

The CDR3 DNA sequence: TGCGCCAGCGGAATGGGGGGGAAGAACACTGAAGCTTTCTTT. This codes for CASGMGGKNTEAFF. V usage is TRBV10-2 and J usage is TRBJ1-1; a weak D match, TRBD1 (5 bases). The V gene's germline CDR1 is WSHSY and CDR2 SAAADI. Trimming removed 8 bases at V and 1 base at J, with 14 bases between. The CDR3 runs to 14 residues.